This TCR beta chain originates from a study of blood T cell repertoires in COVID-19. The CDR3 spans 15 residues. Trimming took off 3 bases at V and 1 base at J, with 12 bases between the two ends. Germline-derived CDR1 and CDR2 are LNHDA and SQIVND (reference sequence). Repertoires were generated with immunoSEQ multiplex PCR, while TCRdb's copy carries only in-frame clones and drops some. The table has about 14,000 clones, around 85% seen once; the top ten hold roughly 17%. Sequencing input: peripheral blood. This receptor was identified in a human donor with active COVID-19. The donor label of this sample is uncertain. This chain joins TRBV19 and TRBJ1-2; D perhaps matches TRBD1 (5 bases). CDR3 sequence reads: CASSILGGGNYGYTF. The CDR3 nucleotides are TGTGCCAGTAGTATCCTGGGCGGGGGTAACTATGGCTACACCTTC.